One and the same sample provided the 11 T cell receptor beta chains below, sequenced in a study of cytomegalovirus exposure and HLA in healthy donors. Clones were sequenced by immunoSEQ multiplex PCR, and TCRdb holds only the in-frame ones, with some missing. The sample gives under 50,000 clones, 94% of which show up once; around 8% is in the top ten. Source material: PBMCs. These receptors were obtained from a woman between 18 and 30 years old in good health and CMV-seropositive.

This chain connects TRBV14 to TRBJ2-1; unclear D gene. The CDR3 consists of 13 residues. The ends were cut back, 6 bases at V and 10 bases at J, with 16 bases in the middle. The germline gives CDR1 SGHDN, CDR2 FVKESK. CDR3 sequence: CASSPSTHWEQFF. For the CDR3, the DNA is TGTGCCAGCAGTCCCTCAACACATTGGGAGCAGTTCTTC.

The V and J genes are TRBV5-1 and TRBJ2-2; 11 nucleotides line up with TRBD2. CDR3 length: 16 residues. With V trimmed by 4 bases and J by 0 bases, 2 bases remained unmatched. From germline, CDR1 is SGHRS and CDR2 YFSETQ. CDR3 nucleotide sequence: TGCGCCAGCAGCCAGACTAGCGGGACGAACACCGGGGAGCTGTTTTTT. The encoded protein is CASSQTSGTNTGELFF.

The rearrangement uses TRBV2 and TRBJ2-6; the match to TRBD2 covers 10 bases. The germline V gene encodes CDR1 SNHLY and CDR2 FYNNEI. Unmatched junction bases numbered 7, after V lost 2 bases and J lost 0 bases. The CDR3 is made up of 19 amino acids. CDR3 protein: CASSERGTSVNSGANVLTF. The CDR3 region has the DNA TGTGCCAGCAGTGAAAGGGGGACTAGCGTTAACTCTGGGGCCAACGTCCTGACTTTC. Looking up the rest from reference TRBV2 and TRBJ2-6 gives the full variable domain: EPEVTQTPSHQVTQMGQEVILRCVPISNHLYFYWYRQILGQKVEFLVSFYNNEISEKSEIFDDQFSVERPDGSNFTLKIRSTKLEDSAMYFCASSERGTSVNSGANVLTFGAGSRLTVL.

This clone came up once. This chain links TRBV27 with TRBJ2-5; 9 nucleotides align to TRBD1. V was clipped by 3 bases and J by 4 bases; unmatched bases: 12. In germline, CDR1 is MNHEY, CDR2 SMNVEV (reference sequence). The CDR3 consists of 17 residues. CDR3 sequence reads: CASSFKGTGTGIETQYF. The CDR3 bases are TGTGCCAGCAGTTTTAAGGGAACCGGGACAGGGATAGAGACCCAGTACTTC.

The chain has TRBV30 and TRBJ2-3; 13 nucleotides align to TRBD2. The germline V gene has CDR1 GTSNPN and CDR2 SVGIG (reference sequence). CDR3 length equals 15 residues. V shed 0 bases, J shed 4 bases, and the junction held 1 base outside the gene matches. In DNA form, the CDR3 reads TGTGCCTGGAGTGTACTAGCGGGAGGGTCAGATACGCAGTATTTT. It translates to CAWSVLAGGSDTQYF.

The chain has TRBV7-2 and TRBJ2-3, with 12 bases matching TRBD2. In germline, CDR1 is SGHTA, CDR2 FQGNSA. The CDR3 spans 16 residues. V lost 5 bases to trimming and J lost 1 base; unmatched junction nucleotides: 4. The CDR3 spells CASSQGTSGRTDTQYF. In DNA form, the CDR3 reads TGTGCCAGCAGCCAAGGGACTAGCGGGCGCACAGATACGCAGTATTTT. Full variable domain (remainder filled in from reference TRBV7-2 and TRBJ2-3): GAGVSQSPSNKVTEKGKDVELRCDPISGHTALYWYRQSLGQGLEFLIYFQGNSAPDKSGLPSDRFSAERTGGSVSTLTIQRTQQEDSAVYLCASSQGTSGRTDTQYFGPGTRLTVL.

This clone was seen once. The chain combines TRBV15 with TRBJ2-5, with 9 positions matching TRBD1. The end of the DNA is better explained by TRBJ2-7, so the J call may be wrong. Germline V CDR1 and CDR2: LNHNV, YYDKDF (reference sequence). The CDR3 is 16 residues long. CDR3 in DNA: TGTGCCACCAGCAGAGTGCCCGGGACAGGGTGGAACGAGCAGTACTTC. Amino acids: CATSRVPGTGWNEQYF.

The chain recombines TRBV30 with TRBJ2-3; 7 nucleotides match TRBD2. The ends lost 3 bases at V and 1 base at J; junction bases unmatched: 13. Germline CDR1 and CDR2: GTSNPN and SVGIG (reference sequence). There are 17 residues in the CDR3. This CDR3 reads CAWRMAGVWARTDTQYF. In DNA, the CDR3 is TGTGCCTGGAGAATGGCGGGAGTCTGGGCTCGCACAGATACGCAGTATTTT.

The V and J genes are TRBV19 and TRBJ2-7, with 10 bases matching TRBD1. Per germline, CDR1 LNHDA and CDR2 SQIVND (reference sequence). The CDR3 contains 12 residues. With V trimmed by 5 bases and J by 5 bases, 0 bases remained unmatched. CDR3 protein: CASSGTGDEQYF. The CDR3 region has the DNA TGTGCCAGTAGTGGGACAGGGGACGAGCAGTACTTC.

The chain couples TRBV5-4 to TRBJ2-1, with 10 bases lining up with TRBD2. Germline CDR1 is SGHNT and CDR2 is YYREEE (reference sequence). The V segment lost 0 bases and the J segment 7 bases; nucleotides outside the gene matches: 7. There are 16 residues in the CDR3. The CDR3 nucleotides are TGTGCCAGCAGCTTGGAACTAGCGGGAAGGCGGAATGAGCAGTTCTTC. Its protein product is CASSLELAGRRNEQFF.

The chain employs TRBV29-1 and TRBJ2-2, with D possibly TRBD1 on 7 matching bases. The V and J ends lost 4 bases and 1 base respectively, with 16 bases between them. Germline loops: CDR1 SQVTM, CDR2 ANQGSEA. The CDR3 extends over 16 amino acids. The CDR3 region is CSVGANRGLNTGELFF. The CDR3 DNA sequence: TGCAGCGTTGGGGCTAACAGGGGACTGAACACCGGGGAGCTGTTTTTT.